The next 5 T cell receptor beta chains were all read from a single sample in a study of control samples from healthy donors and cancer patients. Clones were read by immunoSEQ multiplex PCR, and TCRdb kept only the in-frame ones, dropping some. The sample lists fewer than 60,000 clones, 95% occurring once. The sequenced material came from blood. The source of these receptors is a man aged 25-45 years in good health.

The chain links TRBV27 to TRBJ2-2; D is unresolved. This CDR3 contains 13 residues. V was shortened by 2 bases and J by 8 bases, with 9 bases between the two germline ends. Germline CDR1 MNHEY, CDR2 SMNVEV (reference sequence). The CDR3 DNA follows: TGTGCCAGCAGTTTAATGTCCCGGGGGGAGCTGTTTTTT. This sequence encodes CASSLMSRGELFF.

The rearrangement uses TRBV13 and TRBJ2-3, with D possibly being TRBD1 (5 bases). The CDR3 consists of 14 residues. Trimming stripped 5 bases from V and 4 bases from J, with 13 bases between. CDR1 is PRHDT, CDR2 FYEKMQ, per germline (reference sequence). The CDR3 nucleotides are TGTGCCAGCAGCCCTAGGGGCCTCGCAGATACGCAGTATTTT. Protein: CASSPRGLADTQYF.

The CDR3 nucleotides read TGTGCCTGGAGTGTACGACTAGCGGGAGCGGATACGCAGTATTTT. Residues: CAWSVRLAGADTQYF. V gene TRBV30 combines with J gene TRBJ2-3, with TRBD2 identical over 12 bases. The germline V gene has CDR1 GTSNPN and CDR2 SVGIG (reference sequence). Germline trimming cut 0 bases from V and 6 bases from J; bases unmatched to any gene: 4. The CDR3 consists of 15 residues.

CDR3 sequence: CSANGNYEQYF. CDR3 coding DNA: TGCAGTGCTAACGGTAACTACGAGCAGTACTTC. The rearrangement joins TRBV20-1 to TRBJ2-7, with D uncertain. Trimming stripped 4 bases from V and 3 bases from J, with 7 bases between. CDR3 length: 11 residues. Per the germline V gene, CDR1 is DFQATT and CDR2 is SNEGSKA (reference sequence).

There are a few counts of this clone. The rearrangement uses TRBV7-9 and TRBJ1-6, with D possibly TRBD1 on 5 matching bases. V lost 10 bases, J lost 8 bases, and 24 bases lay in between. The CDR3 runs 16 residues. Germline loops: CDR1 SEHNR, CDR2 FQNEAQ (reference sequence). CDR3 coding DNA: TGTGCCACCCAGCTTACGCGCAGGGTCGGACATTCACCCCTCCACTTT. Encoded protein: CATQLTRRVGHSPLHF.